Listed here are 9 T cell receptor beta chains from one sample, sequenced in a study of CD8+ T cells in alopecia areata. Reverse transcribed after extraction, RNA yielded cDNA as the sequencing template. Assay: immunoSEQ multiplex PCR; the TCRdb copy retains only in-frame clones and omits some. Of around 250,000 clones in the sample, 67% were seen once. The sample here was CD4+ T cells sorted from blood, taken at week 0. The receptors derive from a human donor with alopecia areata.

The genes are TRBV15 and TRBJ2-2; weak D call: TRBD1 (6 bases). This CDR3 is built from 15 residues. V lost 0 bases, J lost 5 bases, and 10 bases lay in between. Germline lookup yields CDR1 LNHNV and CDR2 YYDKDF (reference sequence). In nucleotides, the CDR3 is TGTGCCACCAGCAGAGACAGGGGTTGGACCGGGGAGCTGTTTTTT. This sequence encodes CATSRDRGWTGELFF.

A few counts support this clone. This sequence joins TRBV6-1 and TRBJ1-2; possibly TRBD1 for D (5 bases). The CDR3 extends over 14 amino acids. V lost 5 bases to trimming and J lost 4 bases, with 14 bases between them. Looked up from germline, CDR1 is MNHNS and CDR2 is SASEGT. The DNA of the CDR3 is TGTGCCAGCAGTTCGGGGACGGATGCCTATGGCTACACCTTC. It is translated as CASSSGTDAYGYTF.

The chain links TRBV5-1 to TRBJ1-6; possibly TRBD1 for D (5 bases). The germline gives CDR1 SGHRS, CDR2 YFSETQ. CDR3 length: 14 amino acids. V was pared by 4 bases and J by 7 bases, with 12 bases between. DNA of the CDR3: TGCGCCAGCAGCCCCGGGACTCTCAATTCACCCCTCCACTTT. Translation: CASSPGTLNSPLHF.

The rearrangement uses TRBV15 and TRBJ2-1; possible D gene TRBD1, 6 bases. The germline V gene encodes CDR1 LNHNV and CDR2 YYDKDF (reference sequence). The germline V and J ends were trimmed by 3 bases and 7 bases, with 13 bases remaining between them. CDR3 length equals 14 residues. CDR3 DNA sequence: TGTGCCACCAGCAGCGCAGGGGTAAGGAATGAGCAGTTCTTC. Protein: CATSSAGVRNEQFF.

The chain is built from TRBV6-5 and TRBJ2-7; no definite D call. Per the germline V gene, CDR1 is MNHEY and CDR2 is SVGAGI. This CDR3 has 16 amino acids. Trimming shortened V by 2 bases and J by 2 bases, and 16 bases separated the two germline ends. CDR3 coding DNA: TGTGCCAGCAGTTACAACCCCCGACACCCGCCCTACGAGCAGTACTTC. Translation: CASSYNPRHPPYEQYF.

The chain employs TRBV11-3 and TRBJ1-1; D possibly corresponds to TRBD1 (6 bases). Trimming left V 5 bases short and J 6 bases short, with 13 bases between. The CDR3 length is 13 residues. Germline CDR1 is SGHNT and CDR2 is YENEEA. CDR3 coding DNA: TGTGCCAGCAGCCACGCCGGGACACCTGAAGCTTTCTTT. As protein: CASSHAGTPEAFF.

This chain connects TRBV29-1 to TRBJ1-2; 8 bases fit TRBD1. This CDR3 spans 10 amino acids. Per germline, CDR1 SQVTM and CDR2 ANQGSEA. Written as DNA, the CDR3 is TGCTCCTACAGGGGGGATGGCTACACCTTC. As protein: CSYRGDGYTF.

The chain links TRBV30 to TRBJ1-5, with D perhaps TRBD1 (6 bases). The CDR3 runs 13 residues. CDR1 is GTSNPN and CDR2 is SVGIG in the germline V gene (reference sequence). V was pared by 1 base and J by 2 bases, with 6 bases between. In DNA form, the CDR3 reads TGTGCCTGGAGTGCAGGGGGCAATCAGCCCCAGCATTTT. Protein: CAWSAGGNQPQHF.

Written as DNA, the CDR3 is TGTGCCACCAGCAGAGAAGGGACAGCCCAAGAGACCCAGTACTTC. Amino acid sequence: CATSREGTAQETQYF. This chain links TRBV15 with TRBJ2-5, with 7 bases that match TRBD1. Germline CDR1 and CDR2: LNHNV and YYDKDF (reference sequence). The CDR3 is 15 residues long. The J segment lost 1 base and the V segment lost 0 bases, leaving 2 bases of the junction unmatched.